This entry features one T cell receptor beta chain sequence. The data were obtained in a study of blood T cell repertoires in COVID-19. As for the study in general: In each case, the material was cDNA or gDNA derived from T cells, B-cell-depleted T cells, or PBMCs.

This CDR3 has 16 amino acids. Germline values: CDR1 GTSNPN, CDR2 SVGIG (reference sequence). The V and J ends lost 0 bases and 8 bases, in that order; junction bases with no gene match: 12. Each recovered donor of Cohort 3 presented with two negative PCRs, clearance, or symptom resolution. Method: immunoSEQ multiplex PCR; TCRdb's copy keeps in-frame clones and lacks some. The profile covers 250,000 to 300,000 clones, with about 89% appearing a single time and 1.5% to 2% taken by the ten largest. This receptor was obtained from a woman aged 40 to 50 who had recovered from COVID-19. The V gene is TRBV30, the J gene TRBJ1-5, with 8 bases aligning to TRBD1. Material: PBMCs or T cells enriched from blood (not recorded which). CDR3 amino acids: CAWSVSDRDPWEPQHF. The CDR3 DNA is TGTGCCTGGAGTGTTTCGGACAGGGACCCCTGGGAGCCCCAGCATTTT.